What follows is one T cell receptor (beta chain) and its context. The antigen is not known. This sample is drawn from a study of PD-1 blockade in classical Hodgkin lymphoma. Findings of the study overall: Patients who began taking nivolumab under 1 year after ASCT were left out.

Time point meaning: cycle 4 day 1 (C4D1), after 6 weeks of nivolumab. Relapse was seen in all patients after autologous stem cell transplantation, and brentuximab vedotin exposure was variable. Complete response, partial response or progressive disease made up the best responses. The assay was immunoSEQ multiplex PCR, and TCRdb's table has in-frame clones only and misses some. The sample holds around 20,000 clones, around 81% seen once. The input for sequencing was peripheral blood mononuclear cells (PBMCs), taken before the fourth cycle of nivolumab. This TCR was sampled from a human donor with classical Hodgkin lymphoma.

CDR3 in DNA: TGTGCCAGCAGCTTGGCGGTCAGGGGGACGCTGTTCTTC. Its translation: CASSLAVRGTLFF. The genes are TRBV5-6 and TRBJ2-1, with 7 bases that match TRBD1. V was clipped by 0 bases and J by 15 bases; unmatched bases: 9. Germline CDR1 is SGHDT and CDR2 is YYEEEE. CDR3 length: 13 amino acids.